The source of this TCR beta chain is a study of memory CD4+ T cells and cytomegalovirus serostatus. The sort gate was single viable CD3+CD4+CD8-CD45RO+ cells for memory CD4+ T cells. Original data processing: After removing out-of-frame reads, around 2.2 million distinct TCRbeta sequences remained. TCRdb's copy holds only in-frame clones and misses some; the assay was immunoSEQ multiplex PCR. From that table come the V and J calls and clone size; the DNA was used to work out D and trimming. Seen here are 60,000 to 75,000 clones, around 80% observed once, and the top ten hold approximately 0.5%. V lost 1 base and J lost 7, with 9 bases in between. The germline CDR1 and CDR2 sequences are SGHRS and YFSETQ. CDR3 length equals 14 residues.

The chain carries TRBV5-1 and TRBJ1-6; TRBD1 might be the D (5 bases). Source material: memory CD4+ T cells from blood. This clonotype was obtained from an adult in good health and CMV-seronegative. Some clones in this sample may be carry-over from other donors' samples. The chain's CDR3 is CASSLLQENSPLHF. The DNA for the CDR3 is TGCGCCAGCAGCTTGTTACAGGAAAATTCACCCCTCCACTTT. The complete variable domain, with remaining parts taken from reference TRBV5-1 and TRBJ1-6, reads KAGVTQTPRYLIKTRGQQVTLSCSPISGHRSVSWYQQTPGQGLQFLFEYFSETQRNKGNFPGRFSGRQFSNSRSEMNVSTLELGDSALYLCASSLLQENSPLHFGNGTRLTVT.